This entry features one TCR beta chain sequence. As yet, its antigen is unknown. TCR beta CDR3 region amplification was performed from RNA transcripts. With the HTBI primer set, the TCR CDR3 went through a first round of RT-PCR. TCRdb independently ran MiXCR on the multiplex PCR reads; one entry per CDR3 protein. The table shows 490,000 or so distinct CDR3 sequences, with around 15% occurring only once. These data originate in a study of T cells in Graves' hyperthyroidism and ophthalmopathy. Study information: Peripheral blood was secured at the point of initial diagnosis, before any treatment.

At least 3 on the Clinical Activity Score was recorded for ophthalmopathy patients, who also had NOSPECS grade at least 4 and duration under 3 months. General observations from the study: A model of 13 V-J pairs discriminated ophthalmopathy from stable hyperthyroidism. Before onset, ophthalmopathy was predicted by the model a median roughly 6.8 months earlier.

V dropped 7 bases and J dropped 1 base, with 14 bases sitting between them. This CDR3 contains 14 residues. Germline CDR1 reads MNHEY; CDR2 reads SVGEGT. The rearrangement uses TRBV6-2 or TRBV6-3 and TRBJ2-7; D not certain. This receptor was obtained from a woman aged 25 to 45 with Graves' ophthalmopathy. Sequencing input: blood. The CDR3: CASTAPDGSYEQYF. DNA for the CDR3: TGTGCCAGCACCGCCCCCGATGGATCCTACGAGCAGTACTTC.